This T cell receptor (beta chain) came from a study of cytomegalovirus exposure and HLA in healthy donors. Study conclusions and caveats: Most of the CMV-associated TCR beta chains (in a later analysis) appeared to be HLA-restricted.

60 Vbeta and 13 Jbeta primers were used in PCR. Produced via immunoSEQ multiplex PCR; TCRdb's table is partial and in-frame only. The sample records a few hundred thousand clones, about three quarters being singletons. As for this clone: Its target is not known.

The sequenced material came from PBMCs. The receptor was derived from a man between 18 and 29 years old in good health and CMV-seronegative.

CDR3 residues: CASGLQGVGSPLHF. The CDR3 DNA is TGTGCCAGTGGATTACAGGGGGTTGGGTCACCCCTCCACTTT. The rearrangement uses TRBV19 and TRBJ1-6; TRBD1 matches 8 bases. The germline gives CDR1 LNHDA, CDR2 SQIVND (reference sequence). CDR3 length: 14 residues. The V and J ends lost 8 bases and 10 bases, in that order; junction bases with no gene match: 10.